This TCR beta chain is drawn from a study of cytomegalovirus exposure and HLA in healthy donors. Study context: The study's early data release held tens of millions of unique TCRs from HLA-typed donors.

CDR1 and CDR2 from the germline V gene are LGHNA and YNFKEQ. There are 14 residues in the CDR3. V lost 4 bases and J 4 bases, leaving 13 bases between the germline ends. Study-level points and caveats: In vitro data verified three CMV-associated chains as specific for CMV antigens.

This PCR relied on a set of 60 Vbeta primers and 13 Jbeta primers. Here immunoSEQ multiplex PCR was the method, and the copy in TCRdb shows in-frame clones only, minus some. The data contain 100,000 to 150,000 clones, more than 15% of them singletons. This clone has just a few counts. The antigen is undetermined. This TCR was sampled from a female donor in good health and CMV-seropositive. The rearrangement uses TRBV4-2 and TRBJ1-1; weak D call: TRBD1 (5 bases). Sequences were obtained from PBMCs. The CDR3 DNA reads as TGTGCCAGCAGCCGCCAGGTGGGGGGCACTGAAGCTTTCTTT. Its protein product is CASSRQVGGTEAFF.